What follows describes a single T cell receptor (beta chain). Its cognate antigen is unknown. Libraries were prepared by immunoSEQ multiplex PCR; TCRdb keeps only in-frame clonotypes and omits some of them. The data show around 100,000 clones, 90% to 95% seen once. This record comes from a study of graft-versus-host responses after intestinal transplantation. On the study more broadly: Recipients were given multivisceral, liver-intestinal, or isolated intestinal transplants. For two to four years after anti-thymocyte globulin induction, all recipients took tacrolimus and steroids.

Germline V gives CDR1 SEHNR, CDR2 FQNEAQ (reference sequence). V was cut by 3 bases and J by 5 bases, with 7 bases left in between. The length of the CDR3 is 12 residues. General study findings and limits: Among circulating GvH clones, peak levels were associated with early post-transplant declines in HvG clones. Allograft clonal ratios (graft-versus-host to host-versus-graft) were high in patients who had graft-donor T cell macrochimerism.

The sequenced sample was unstimulated CD8+ T cells sorted from spleen or lymph node cells, obtained before intestinal transplant. The chain couples TRBV7-9 to TRBJ2-5; D ambiguous. This receptor was identified in a human donor who received an intestinal transplant. For the CDR3, the DNA is TGTGCCAGCAGCTTGGGGTGGGAGACCCAGTACTTC. It specifies CASSLGWETQYF.